This T cell receptor beta chain comes out of a study of read filtering for tumor transcriptome and immune sequencing. Study details: Whole-transcriptome libraries were prepared after DNase treatment. Regarding the study as a whole: Dropping single-read clonotypes raised IR-seq and RNA-seq shared-clonotype correlation.

This clonotype was observed at least ten times. No antigen is known for it. The library was built from around 400 ng RNA with molecular barcoded adaptors for alpha/delta and beta/gamma chains. Using its own MiXCR run on the reads, TCRdb lists one record per CDR3 protein. The data show fewer than 150,000 distinct CDR3 sequences, with about an eighth seen just once and around 10% held by the top ten. The TCR comes from a donor over 35 with multiple myeloma. Sample: a population of CD138-negative cells sorted from bone marrow.

CDR3 in amino acids: CASSLNRGNGYTF. CDR3 DNA sequence: TGTGCCAGCAGCTTGAACAGGGGAAACGGCTACACCTTC. The gene calls are TRBV7-9 and TRBJ1-2; 7 bases are a match to TRBD1. Germline CDR1 reads SEHNR; CDR2 reads FQNEAQ (reference sequence). This CDR3 comprises 13 residues. V shed 3 bases and J 8 bases; nucleotides not matched to a gene: 6.